A single sample is the source of the 8 T cell receptor beta chains below, sequenced in a study of blood T cells in healthy people across ages. For the second PCR, which ran for roughly 6 to 12 cycles, a sample-barcoded 5' primer and a J-beta primer mix were used. TCRdb itself ran the 5' RACE reads through MiXCR, one entry per CDR3 protein. This table has about 580,000 distinct CDR3 sequences, roughly 43% appearing once. Sequenced: blood. These receptors were collected from a man older than 75 in good health.

The chain combines TRBV20-1 with TRBJ2-3; 9 bases are shared with TRBD2. Trimming removed 6 bases from V and 3 bases from J; junction bases left unmatched: 7. In germline, CDR1 is DFQATT, CDR2 SNEGSKA (reference sequence). The CDR3 contains 14 residues. The CDR3 spells CSARDSGRTDTQYF. The CDR3 DNA follows: TGCAGTGCGCGGGACAGCGGGAGGACAGATACGCAGTATTTT.

The chain employs TRBV4-2 and TRBJ2-3, with D perhaps matching TRBD1 or TRBD2 (6 bases each). V was trimmed by 2 bases and J by 0 bases, leaving 15 bases between them. There are 17 residues in the CDR3. Germline CDR1 reads LGHNA; CDR2 reads YNFKEQ. Written as DNA, the CDR3 is TGTGCCAGCAGCCAACCCCGGGGGCAGACTAGCACAGATACGCAGTATTTT. Translation gives CASSQPRGQTSTDTQYF.

This clonotype has only a few counts. The CDR3 bases are TGCAGTGCTTGGGTGCAGGCCGACGAGCAGTACTTC. It specifies CSAWVQADEQYF. V gene TRBV20-1 combines with J gene TRBJ2-7; D gene unclear. V gave up 5 bases and J gave up 5 bases, with 13 bases separating them. This CDR3 has 12 amino acids. Germline V gene data show CDR1 as DFQATT and CDR2 as SNEGSKA (reference sequence).

V and J are TRBV7-8 and TRBJ2-3; D is perhaps TRBD1 (6 bases). The ends were cut back, 5 bases at V and 2 bases at J, with 20 bases in the middle. Looked up from germline, CDR1 is SGHVS and CDR2 is FQNEAQ. This CDR3 contains 17 residues. The CDR3 bases are TGTGCCAGCAGCCCCTGGGGAGCCGGACAGACCACAGATACGCAGTATTTT. Its translation is CASSPWGAGQTTDTQYF.

J is TRBJ1-1 and V is TRBV7-2; 8 bases are shared with TRBD1. Germline trimming cut 10 bases from V and 4 bases from J; bases unmatched to any gene: 14. This CDR3 contains 15 residues. In germline, CDR1 is SGHTA, CDR2 FQGNSA. The CDR3 here is CATQMDRAFGTEAFF. Written as DNA, the CDR3 is TGTGCCACCCAAATGGACAGGGCCTTCGGCACTGAAGCTTTCTTT. The full variable domain, its missing parts supplied by reference TRBV7-2 and TRBJ1-1, is GAGVSQSPSNKVTEKGKDVELRCDPISGHTALYWYRQSLGQGLEFLIYFQGNSAPDKSGLPSDRFSAERTGGSVSTLTIQRTQQEDSAVYLCATQMDRAFGTEAFFGQGTRLTVV.

The chain carries TRBV3-1 and TRBJ1-2; D gene ambiguous. The CDR3 totals 13 residues. Trimming stripped 1 base from V and 7 bases from J, with 10 bases between. CDR1 LGHDT and CDR2 YNNKEL come from the germline V gene (reference sequence). The CDR3 DNA follows: TGTGCCAGCAGCCAAGTGGATGGGTGTGGCTACACCTTC. The encoded protein is CASSQVDGCGYTF.

The genes are TRBV6-5 and TRBJ1-2; D gene unclear. Trimming took off 5 bases at V and 2 bases at J, with 12 bases between the two ends. CDR1 and CDR2 from the germline V gene are MNHEY and SVGAGI. The CDR3 covers 14 residues. This CDR3 reads CASSRSDGNYGYTF. DNA of the CDR3: TGTGCCAGCAGTCGATCGGACGGAAACTATGGCTACACCTTC.

The chain recombines TRBV12-3 or TRBV12-4 with TRBJ1-5, with unresolved D. This CDR3 contains 14 residues. V lost 6 bases and J 9 bases, leaving 18 bases between the germline ends. CDR3 nucleotides: TGTGCCAGCAGGGCGACCAGTTACGGATCGCCCCAGCATTTT. Protein: CASRATSYGSPQHF.